At least ten counts were recorded for the clone carrying this T cell receptor beta chain. The antigen remains undetermined. This sample stems from a study of molecular identifiers for immune sequencing clone quantification. Whole-study findings and limits: Under 1% of molecules in naive cells, but over 99% of effector molecules, belonged to clones above 20 RNA copies.

Listed TCR primers, together with previously described methods, were used for the bulk TCR libraries. TCRdb passed the PCR reads through MiXCR, listing each CDR3 protein once. This sample has approximately 500,000 distinct CDR3 sequences, with around 21% found just once. The V gene's germline CDR1 is MNHEY and CDR2 SVGEGT. The CDR3 runs 14 residues. Trimming cost V 4 bases and J 0 bases, with 7 bases left between them. The sequencing input was naive CD8+ T cells from blood, with Jurkat cell RNA spiked in. The subset here: FACS-sorted CD8+CD4-CCR7+CD45RA+ naive T cells. This receptor was identified in a human donor in good health. Some libraries in this study had Jurkat cell RNA spiked in. The gene calls are TRBV6-2 or TRBV6-3 and TRBJ1-5; D is ambiguous. The CDR3 DNA follows: TGTGCCAGCAGTTTCCCACCTAGCAATCAGCCCCAGCATTTT. Translated: CASSFPPSNQPQHF.